Below, 5 T cell receptor beta chains from the same sample are listed, as sequenced in a study of blood T cell repertoires in COVID-19. Generated by immunoSEQ multiplex PCR, the TCRdb table keeps only in-frame clones and is missing some. The sample lists under 300,000 clones, about 89% seen once, with around 2.1% in the top ten. The sequencing input was peripheral blood. These receptors originate from a man in his forties or fifties with acute or convalescent COVID-19.

The rearrangement links TRBV2 to TRBJ2-5; D is perhaps TRBD2 (6 bases). The CDR3 runs to 14 residues. CDR1 is SNHLY and CDR2 is FYNNEI in the germline V gene. Between the trimmed V and J ends, which lost 6 bases and 1 base, there was a span of 12 bases. The CDR3, as DNA: TGTGCCAGCAGCCCCGGGACTTTCCAAGAGACCCAGTACTTC. It specifies CASSPGTFQETQYF.

This clone came up a few times. The chain recombines TRBV6-1 with TRBJ1-5; D may be TRBD1 (5 bases). CDR1 and CDR2 (germline): MNHNS, SASEGT. The length of the CDR3 is 16 residues. Deletions cut 2 bases from V and 3 bases from J, with 14 bases between. CDR3 residues: CASSENRSGYNQPQHF. DNA for the CDR3: TGTGCCAGCAGTGAAAACAGGTCAGGATACAATCAGCCCCAGCATTTT.

The V gene is TRBV11-2, the J gene TRBJ2-7, with D hard to call. Deletions cut 1 base from V and 3 bases from J, with 7 bases between. The germline gives CDR1 SGHAT, CDR2 FQNNGV. CDR3 length: 13 amino acids. CDR3 sequence: CASSLALRYEQYF. Written as DNA, the CDR3 is TGTGCCAGCAGCTTAGCCCTCCGCTACGAGCAGTACTTC.

The chain joins TRBV30 to TRBJ2-2; 7 nucleotides line up with TRBD2. CDR3 length equals 15 residues. With V trimmed by 0 bases and J by 2 bases, 3 bases remained unmatched. Per germline, CDR1 GTSNPN and CDR2 SVGIG (reference sequence). In DNA form, the CDR3 reads TGTGCCTGGAGTGTACCGGGGGGTAACACCGGGGAGCTGTTTTTT. This translates into CAWSVPGGNTGELFF.

The rearrangement links TRBV5-1 to TRBJ1-3, with no clear D. CDR3 length: 14 amino acids. Trimming took off 4 bases at V and 0 bases at J, with 8 bases between the two ends. From germline, CDR1 is SGHRS and CDR2 YFSETQ. The CDR3 reads CASSPSSSGNTIYF. The CDR3 DNA sequence: TGCGCCAGCAGCCCCTCTAGCTCTGGAAACACCATATATTTT. The full variable domain, in which reference TRBV5-1 and TRBJ1-3 provide the parts outside the CDR3, is KAGVTQTPRYLIKTRGQQVTLSCSPISGHRSVSWYQQTPGQGLQFLFEYFSETQRNKGNFPGRFSGRQFSNSRSEMNVSTLELGDSALYLCASSPSSSGNTIYFGEGSWLTVV.